This T cell receptor (beta chain) is drawn from a study of blood T cell repertoires in COVID-19. Study background: The origin of the acute and convalescent COVID-19 samples was the United States, Italy and Spain. The cDNA or gDNA used as material had been derived from T cells, B-cell-depleted T cells, or PBMCs.

Clones were read by immunoSEQ multiplex PCR, and TCRdb kept only the in-frame ones, dropping some. The sample holds about 280,000 clones; 75% to 90% are singletons and the top ten take about 4.2%. CDR1 is SGHNT and CDR2 is YYREEE in the germline V gene (reference sequence). The CDR3 sequence is 16 residues long. The V and J ends lost 3 bases and 7 bases, in that order; junction bases with no gene match: 8. The J gene is TRBJ2-1, the V gene TRBV5-4; 12 positions agree with TRBD2. Source material: peripheral blood. The receptor comes from a man aged 35 to 55 with acute or convalescent COVID-19. This CDR3 is CASSSLAGGLINEQFF. The CDR3 DNA is TGTGCCAGCAGCTCACTAGCGGGGGGCCTGATAAATGAGCAGTTCTTC.